This T cell receptor beta chain derives from a study of tumor-infiltrating lymphocytes in primary liver carcinoma. Study-level findings and limits: Paired tumor-adjacent and tumor-blood samples overlapped less than tumor region pairs did.

A primer matching the constant region was used to make TCR beta cDNA from 500 to 650 ng of total RNA. Nested multiplex PCR, run for three rounds with slightly modified ARM-PCR, yielded TCR beta libraries. It was with TRBV1-TRBV30 forward primers and a C-beta reverse primer that the first two PCR rounds were run, at approximately 10 cycles each. TCRdb re-analysed the multiplex PCR reads in MiXCR, keeping a single row per CDR3 protein. The table shows approximately 46,000 distinct CDR3 sequences, with about 75% occurring only once. This clonotype was observed many times. Its antigen is currently unknown. Both RNA and DNA were isolated together from about 19-30 mg of bulk tissue that had not been sorted. Germline values: CDR1 MNHNS, CDR2 SASEGT. The CDR3 is 15 residues long. Trimming took 2 bases from V and 1 from J, leaving 12 bases between them.

The chain has TRBV6-1 and TRBJ2-7; D uncertain. Sample: tumor-adjacent normal liver tissue. The clonotype originates from a woman in her twenties or thirties with primary liver carcinoma and hepatitis B virus infection. This CDR3 is CASSERQDPSYEQYF. The DNA for the CDR3 is TGTGCCAGCAGTGAACGGCAAGACCCTTCCTACGAGCAGTACTTC.